These T cell receptor beta chains were read from a single sample in a study of Graves' ophthalmopathy and Graves' hyperthyroidism. TCRdb re-called the multiplex PCR reads with MiXCR, one entry per CDR3 protein. The data hold some 170,000 distinct CDR3 sequences, with 39% observed a single time. Sequencing was done on a sample of peripheral blood. These receptors originate from a man aged 30 to 39 with Graves' ophthalmopathy. CDR3s include the opening cysteine and the closing phenylalanine or tryptophan. The D gene is left open where the match is weak. Only some rows state a clone size, as once, few, many or a class for expanded clones.

J: TRBJ2-7; D: NA; size: NA; V: TRBV12-3/TRBV12-4; CDR3: CASTDLGLNEQYF; DNA: TGTGCCAGCACCGACTTGGGTTTGAATGAGCAGTACTTC
J: TRBJ2-5; D: NA; size: NA; V: TRBV12-5; CDR3: CASGDRDPEETQYF; DNA: TGTGCTAGTGGTGACCGGGACCCGGAGGAGACCCAGTACTTC
J: TRBJ1-1; D: NA; size: NA; V: TRBV7-9; CDR3: CASSSSGTVAFF; DNA: TGTGCCAGCAGCTCCTCCGGGACGGTAGCTTTCTTT
J: TRBJ2-2; D: NA; size: NA; V: TRBV6-1; CDR3: CASRRMITGELFF; DNA: TGTGCCAGCCGGAGGATGATCACCGGGGAGCTGTTTTTT
J: TRBJ2-7; D: NA; size: many; V: TRBV12-3/TRBV12-4; CDR3: CASSFYGGDISYEQYF; DNA: TGTGCCAGCAGTTTCTACGGTGGAGACATTTCCTACGAGCAGTACTTC
J: TRBJ1-1; D: NA; size: NA; V: TRBV6-2/TRBV6-3; CDR3: CASSKQGEAFF; DNA: TGTGCCAGCAGTAAACAGGGTGAAGCTTTCTTT
J: TRBJ2-5; D: NA; size: many; V: TRBV29-1; CDR3: CSMPSQETQYF; DNA: TGCAGCATGCCATCCCAAGAGACCCAGTACTTC
J: TRBJ1-5; D: NA; size: few; V: TRBV7-2; CDR3: CASSFWVGDNQPQHF; DNA: TGTGCCAGCAGCTTCTGGGTAGGGGACAATCAGCCCCAGCATTTT
J: TRBJ1-2; D: NA; size: NA; V: TRBV27; CDR3: CASARSGVDYGYTF; DNA: TGTGCCAGCGCCCGCTCCGGGGTAGACTATGGCTACACCTTC
J: TRBJ1-5; D: TRBD1; size: NA; V: TRBV28; CDR3: CASSLNRQGSNQPQHF; DNA: TGTGCCAGCAGCTTGAATAGACAGGGTTCAAATCAGCCCCAGCATTTT
J: TRBJ2-7; D: TRBD2; size: many; V: TRBV18; CDR3: CASSEHSGPLYEQYF; DNA: TGTGCCAGCTCGGAGCATAGCGGGCCGCTATACGAGCAGTACTTC
J: TRBJ1-1; D: NA; size: many; V: TRBV6-2/TRBV6-3; CDR3: CASSTPSGHTEAFF; DNA: TGTGCCAGCAGTACACCGAGTGGGCACACTGAAGCTTTCTTT
J: TRBJ1-1; D: NA; size: many; V: TRBV7-2; CDR3: CASSFGQTRNTEAFF; DNA: TGTGCCAGCAGCTTCGGACAGACCAGGAACACTGAAGCTTTCTTT
J: TRBJ1-5; D: NA; size: many; V: TRBV6-1; CDR3: CASSDGRTGRNQPQHF; DNA: TGTGCCAGCAGCGATGGGCGTACAGGACGCAATCAGCCCCAGCATTTT